Listed below are T cell receptor beta chains from one sample, sequenced in a study of T cell responses to AZD1222 COVID-19 vaccine. Assay used: immunoSEQ multiplex PCR; TCRdb lists only in-frame clones, some missing. Of fewer than 110,000 clones in the sample, approximately 92% are singletons; the top ten hold roughly 8.7%. The sequenced sample was peripheral blood, obtained 28 days after the second AZD1222 dose. These receptors came from an adult who received the AZD1222 COVID-19 vaccine. Both conserved end residues are part of each CDR3.

TRBV7-9 CASSYRAANTEAFF
TRBV5-6 CASSLSGPGREQYF
TRBV30 CACTGPTNEKLFF
TRBV7-9 CASNSGPNYGYTF
TRBV3-1/TRBV3-2 CASSQAPRGNLNEQFF
TRBV18 CASSLPRQTSGNTIYF
TRBV9 CASSVALAGGSQETQYF
TRBV24-1 CATSEGLGRNEQFF
TRBV6-2/TRBV6-3 CASSRPAGAWGANVLTF
TRBV5-1 CASSRGGETGNTIYF
TRBV10-2 CASSEIQGAGNTIYF
TRBV3-1/TRBV3-2 CASSQNIWRQGIPDTQYF
TRBV4-3 CASSQDRLADNTGELFF
TRBV27 CASSWGYEQYF
TRBV5-1 CASSPGQFSYEQYF
TRBV6-4 CASSDSKRGFPNEQFF
TRBV18 CASSPFIGKNTEAFF
TRBV10-1 CASSLPREEGRAGELFF
TRBV5-8 CATGTESYEQYF
TRBV5-3 CARSLSSTSGGQFF
TRBV20-1 CSASTRLALNEQFF
TRBV27 CASSFRERRTEAFF
TRBV4-3 CASSQDGGDEDIQYF
TRBV5-1 CASSLGVQGGEQYF
TRBV3-1/TRBV3-2 CASSQDLGASNEKLFF
TRBV11-3 CASKTDTGELFF
TRBV10-3 CASGTGGRDTIYF
TRBV5-1 CASSLSLQGDGEQYF
TRBV2 CASSPQGGRRYRNQPQHF
TRBV6-2/TRBV6-3 CASSLKGNYGYTF
TRBV10-3 CAIRGGGADTEAFF
TRBV7-6 CASSLYGNEQYF
TRBV25-1 CASSVGYGNTEAFF
TRBV14 CASSQVLALRDNEQFF
TRBV4-3 CASSQDLRDNYGYTF
TRBV27 CASSALTGKLFF
TRBV28 CASRGGPGNTIYF
TRBV5-1 CASSLVLVSTGELFF
TRBV18 CASSPPVGQDNYGYTF
TRBV5-1 CASSEDSPYEQYF
TRBV4-1 CASSQDPAPSSYNEQFF
TRBV19 CASSIKLWYNQPQHF
TRBV6-5 CASSYSGQTNTEAFF
TRBV12-3/TRBV12-4 CASSRDGKLEAFF
TRBV7-3 CASSSLGGDGTEAFF
TRBV20-1 CSVNGNYEQYF
TRBV7-9 CASNFPQGSGYTF
TRBV7-3 CASSLKGRDRGLPDTQYF
TRBV30 CAWKKLAGAETQYF